Listed below are T cell receptor beta chains from one sample, sequenced in a study of control samples from healthy donors and cancer patients. Clones were read by immunoSEQ multiplex PCR, and TCRdb kept only the in-frame ones, dropping some. Of roughly 130,000 clones in the sample, approximately 91% were seen once. Input material: blood. These receptor sequences come from a man aged 50 to 60 in good health. Both conserved end residues are part of each CDR3. D genes are given only for firm matches. The listing skips clone size in some rows; elsewhere it reads once, few, many or a size class.

j_gene,d_gene,v_gene,abundance,CDR3nt,CDR3aa
TRBJ1-2,TRBD1,TRBV6-5,NA,TGTGCCAGCAGTTACTCGTGGACAGGCAGCTATGGCTACACCTTC,CASSYSWTGSYGYTF
TRBJ2-7,TRBD1,TRBV19,NA,TGTGCCAGTAGTCCGCGGGACAGGGGCTACGAGCAGTACTTC,CASSPRDRGYEQYF
TRBJ2-5,TRBD2,TRBV29-1,NA,TGCAGCGTTTCCAGCGGGGAAGAGACCCAGTACTTC,CSVSSGEETQYF
TRBJ2-1,TRBD2,TRBV7-3,NA,TGTGCCAGCAGCCTAGCGGGGCCGAGGGAGCAGTTCTTC,CASSLAGPREQFF
TRBJ1-5,NA,TRBV7-2,NA,TGTGCCAGCAGCTTAGATGGTGCCGAGAATCAGCCCCAGCATTTT,CASSLDGAENQPQHF
TRBJ2-2,TRBD2,TRBV3-1/TRBV3-2,NA,TGTGCCAGCAGCATCGTCGCTAGCGGCGCGAACACCGGGGAGCTGTTTTTT,CASSIVASGANTGELFF
TRBJ1-4,NA,TRBV20-1,NA,TGCAGTGCTAGTATAACTAATGAAAAACTGTTTTTT,CSASITNEKLFF
TRBJ2-5,NA,TRBV5-6,NA,TGTGCCAGCAGCCAAGGGAGGCGGGAGACCCAGTACTTC,CASSQGRRETQYF
TRBJ1-1,NA,TRBV7-2,NA,TGTGCCAGCAGCCCTCGGACAGCAATAGAAGCTTTCTTT,CASSPRTAIEAFF
TRBJ2-5,NA,TRBV28,NA,TGTGCCAGCAGGGGGGGCCCAGGAGAGACCCAGTACTTC,CASRGGPGETQYF
TRBJ2-2,TRBD1,TRBV4-1,NA,TGCGCCAGCAGCCAAACCGGGACAGGGTCTCCCGGGGAGCTGTTTTTT,CASSQTGTGSPGELFF
TRBJ1-4,TRBD1,TRBV13,few,TGTGCCAGCAGCTTCGGGACAGGGGTAGGAGAAAAACTGTTTTTT,CASSFGTGVGEKLFF
TRBJ1-1,NA,TRBV12-2,NA,TGTGCAAGTCGCCCCACGCCTGAGCCGAACACTGAAGCTTTCTTT,CASRPTPEPNTEAFF
TRBJ1-6,NA,TRBV10-3,NA,TGTGCCATCGGCGTAGGGAACAATTCACCCCTCCACTTT,CAIGVGNNSPLHF
TRBJ2-7,NA,TRBV20-1,NA,TGCAGTGCTCGAACAGGAGAGCAGTACTTC,CSARTGEQYF
TRBJ1-2,TRBD1,TRBV30,NA,TGTGCCTGGGAGACAGGGAACTATGGCTACACCTTC,CAWETGNYGYTF
TRBJ2-7,NA,TRBV3-1/TRBV3-2,NA,TGTGCCAGCAGCAATGCAGGTCCCATTTTGTTAGACGAGCAGTACTTC,CASSNAGPILLDEQYF
TRBJ2-2,TRBD2,TRBV5-1,NA,TGCGCCAGCAGCCCTGGGGCTAGCGGGGTAGGAGCGAACACCGGGGAGCTGTTTTTT,CASSPGASGVGANTGELFF
TRBJ2-7,TRBD1,TRBV5-4,NA,TGTGCCAGCAGCCAAGGACAGGGGGCGCATTACGAGCAGTACTTC,CASSQGQGAHYEQYF
TRBJ2-3,NA,TRBV24-1,NA,TGTGCCACCAGTGCCAGGGGAGGGAAAACAGATACGCAGTATTTT,CATSARGGKTDTQYF
TRBJ1-1,NA,TRBV20-1,NA,TGCAGTTCTGGACGGAACACTGAAGCTTTCTTT,CSSGRNTEAFF
TRBJ2-3,NA,TRBV15,few,TGTGCCACCAGCAGGGCTCTGGTGGGTTTTAAGAATACGCAGTATTTT,CATSRALVGFKNTQYF
TRBJ2-3,TRBD1,TRBV11-2,NA,TGTGCCAGCAGCTTAGCGGGACAGGGGGCTTATACGCAGTATTTT,CASSLAGQGAYTQYF
TRBJ2-7,NA,TRBV6-5,NA,TGTGCCAGCAGTTACAGGAACACCTACGGCTACGAGCAGTACTTC,CASSYRNTYGYEQYF
TRBJ2-6,NA,TRBV5-4,NA,TGTGCCAGCAGCTTCCGGAGCACTGGGGCCAACGTCCTGACTTTC,CASSFRSTGANVLTF
TRBJ2-3,NA,TRBV27,NA,TGTGCCAGCAGTTTAGCGGCCGGCACAGATACGCAGTATTTT,CASSLAAGTDTQYF
TRBJ2-1,NA,TRBV5-1,NA,TGCGCCAGCAGCTTGGGTCCGGGGAGGTACAATGAGCAGTTCTTC,CASSLGPGRYNEQFF
TRBJ1-2,NA,TRBV30,NA,TGTGCCTGGACCTTACTTGGGGGCTACACCTTC,CAWTLLGGYTF
TRBJ2-3,NA,TRBV7-2,few,TGTGCCAGCAGCTCCTACTTGAGCACAGATACGCAGTATTTT,CASSSYLSTDTQYF
TRBJ2-3,TRBD1,TRBV7-9,NA,TGTGCCAGCAGCTGGGACAGGGTGATCGGAGATACGCAGTATTTT,CASSWDRVIGDTQYF
TRBJ2-3,TRBD2,TRBV7-3,NA,TGTGCCAGCAGCTTTCATAGCGGGGGCACAGATACGCAGTATTTT,CASSFHSGGTDTQYF